This T cell receptor beta chain was recovered during a study of shared clonotypes between healthy human individuals. As for the study in general: Three plates each covered CD4 naive and memory; CD8 naive two, CD8 memory one. Regarding the study as a whole: Blood was the sole source, and tissue repertoires probably differ.

Participating donors were healthy, HIV-negative adults free of recent acute infections or vaccinations. CD45RA-negative memory and CD45RA+ naive subsets were split from the CD4+ cells. This clone was detected a few times. Antigen: not known. Repertoires were generated with immunoSEQ multiplex PCR, while TCRdb's copy carries only in-frame clones and drops some. The table has roughly 170,000 clones, around 63% seen once. Germline V gene data show CDR1 as SEHNR and CDR2 as FQNEAQ (reference sequence). V was cut by 6 bases and J by 4 bases, with 9 bases left in between. The CDR3 is made up of 12 amino acids.

The source of this sequence is a man aged 25 to 45 in good health. The chain couples TRBV7-9 to TRBJ1-1; D is uncertain. The sequencing input was memory CD4+ T cells sorted from blood. Subset described: CD45RA-negative fraction. This CDR3 is CASSRWATEAFF. The CDR3, as DNA: TGTGCCAGCAGTCGGTGGGCCACTGAAGCTTTCTTT.